The 27 T cell receptor beta chains given below trace back to one sample, sequenced in a study of Graves' ophthalmopathy and Graves' hyperthyroidism listed by TCRdb under 2018. Instrument on record: Illumina HiSeq 2000. TCR beta CDR3 regions were amplified from RNA transcripts for repertoire sequencing. A first-round RT-PCR used HTBI primers with the Qiagen OneStep RT-PCR kit, followed by a second-round multiplex PCR, size selection and purification. Starting from the raw public reads, TCRdb applied fastp trimming at Q25, assembled clones with MiXCR and retained in-frame beta chains. Merged by CDR3 protein, the rows form single entries marked with the most common genes and DNA. Here the sample has about 1.1 million distinct CDR3 sequences; about 40% occur a single time. The biggest ten clones account for roughly 11% of the sample. Material: peripheral blood or thyroid tissue (not recorded which). These TCRs come from an adult man with Graves' hyperthyroidism.

The chain links TRBV25-1 to TRBJ2-6; TRBD1 might be the D (6 bases). Trimming took 4 bases from V and 4 from J, leaving 11 bases between them. This CDR3 has 15 residues. Germline-derived CDR1 and CDR2 are MGHDK and SYGVNS. The DNA for the CDR3 is TGTGCCAGCAGTGCTAGGACAGCCGGGGCCAACGTCCTGACTTTC. The encoded protein is CASSARTAGANVLTF.

The chain carries TRBV6-2 or TRBV6-3 and TRBJ1-1; D unclear. Germline CDR1 reads MNHEY; CDR2 reads SVGEGT. CDR3 length equals 12 residues. V lost 7 bases and J lost 4, with 10 bases in between. CDR3 sequence (DNA): TGTGCCAGCACCGATCCGGGCACTGAAGCTTTCTTT. It codes for CASTDPGTEAFF.

This clonotype has at least ten counts. In nucleotides, the CDR3 is TGTGCCAGCATCCCAAGGGACACCGGGGAGCTGTTTTTT. Translating gives CASIPRDTGELFF. The rearrangement links TRBV12-3 or TRBV12-4 to TRBJ2-2; no clear D gene. The CDR3 has 13 amino acids. V was pared by 7 bases and J by 3 bases, with 9 bases between.

This chain links TRBV11-2 with TRBJ2-5, with 15 bases matching TRBD2. The ends lost 5 bases at V and 4 bases at J; junction bases unmatched: 5. The CDR3 runs to 16 residues. CDR1 is SGHAT and CDR2 is FQNNGV in the germline V gene. The DNA for the CDR3 is TGTGCCAGCAGCCCTGGACTAGCGGGAGGGATAGAGACCCAGTACTTC. It translates to CASSPGLAGGIETQYF.

This clonotype is a singleton in its sample. The J gene is TRBJ1-2, the V gene TRBV2; D is possibly TRBD1 (5 bases). There are 13 residues in the CDR3. The germline V gene encodes CDR1 SNHLY and CDR2 FYNNEI. Trimming left V 10 bases short and J 7 bases short, with 19 bases between. The CDR3 DNA is TGTGCCACCAGACTAAGGGGTGATGGTGGCTACACCTTC. Its protein is CATRLRGDGGYTF.

This clonotype was seen a handful of times. The chain has TRBV20-1 and TRBJ2-7, with D possibly being TRBD1 or TRBD2 (5 bases each). The ends were cut back, 5 bases at V and 2 bases at J, with 19 bases in the middle. The CDR3 contains 15 residues. Per germline, CDR1 DFQATT and CDR2 SNEGSKA (reference sequence). Here the CDR3 reads CSAPTPGRATYEQYF. The CDR3 coding sequence is TGCAGTGCTCCTACCCCGGGGCGGGCCACCTACGAGCAGTACTTC.

This clonotype showed up many times. CDR3 protein: CASSLLRERYETQYF. Here the CDR3 DNA reads TGTGCCAGCAGCTTACTCAGGGAGAGGTATGAGACCCAGTACTTC. The chain uses TRBV7-6 and TRBJ2-5, with D possibly being TRBD1 or TRBD2 (5 bases each). The CDR3 consists of 15 residues. Germline V gene data show CDR1 as SGHVS and CDR2 as FNYEAQ. V lost 2 bases, J lost 5 bases, and 15 bases lay in between.

The rearrangement links TRBV7-2 to TRBJ1-5; 7 positions agree with TRBD1. In germline, CDR1 is SGHTA, CDR2 FQGNSA. The CDR3 has 15 amino acids. V shed 8 bases, J shed 6 bases, and the junction held 13 bases outside the gene matches. The CDR3 DNA reads as TGTGCCAGCGGCCGCGGGACAGTGGGCGGTCAGCCCCAGCATTTT. Amino acid sequence: CASGRGTVGGQPQHF. Together with reference TRBV7-2 and TRBJ1-5, the CDR3 gives the full variable domain: GAGVSQSPSNKVTEKGKDVELRCDPISGHTALYWYRQSLGQGLEFLIYFQGNSAPDKSGLPSDRFSAERTGGSVSTLTIQRTQQEDSAVYLCASGRGTVGGQPQHFGDGTRLSIL.

The chain has TRBV19 and TRBJ2-7; D is possibly TRBD1 or TRBD2 (7 bases each). Trimming pared 4 bases from V and 7 bases from J, leaving 14 bases between. Per the germline V gene, CDR1 is LNHDA and CDR2 is SQIVND (reference sequence). The CDR3 is 13 residues long. The CDR3 here is CASSRYRGGEQYF. The CDR3 DNA reads TGTGCCAGTAGTAGGTACAGGGGAGGGGAGCAGTACTTC.

In its sample, this clonotype was seen a few times. The chain joins TRBV5-6 to TRBJ1-4; TRBD1 matches 8 bases. Germline-derived CDR1 and CDR2 are SGHDT and YYEEEE. V shed 4 bases and J 16 bases; nucleotides not matched to a gene: 12. The CDR3 has 13 residues. CDR3 DNA sequence: TGTGCCAGCAGCCCCCGAGGGACAGGCCAGCCGTTTTTT. Its translation: CASSPRGTGQPFF.

V gene TRBV6-5 combines with J gene TRBJ1-1; possibly TRBD1 for D (5 bases). Deletions cut 5 bases from V and 0 bases from J, with 16 bases between. CDR1 and CDR2 from the germline V gene are MNHEY and SVGAGI. The CDR3 spans 16 residues. The CDR3, as DNA: TGTGCCAGCAGTGTCCGAGCGGGGCGAATGAACACTGAAGCTTTCTTT. Translated: CASSVRAGRMNTEAFF.

This clonotype was picked up many times. The rearrangement uses TRBV2 and TRBJ1-4; unclear D gene. V lost 7 bases and J 3 bases, leaving 12 bases between the germline ends. The V gene's germline CDR1 is SNHLY and CDR2 FYNNEI. The CDR3 has 14 residues. The CDR3 bases are TGTGCCAGCACCGGTAGAAGGTCTAATGAAAAACTGTTTTTT. Protein sequence: CASTGRRSNEKLFF.

The rearrangement links TRBV18 to TRBJ2-5; 8 nucleotides line up with TRBD2. There are 16 residues in the CDR3. Germline loops: CDR1 KGHSH, CDR2 LQKENI. Unmatched junction bases numbered 7, after V lost 1 base and J lost 3 bases. The CDR3 bases are TGTGCCAGCTCACCACGGGAAGCGGGAGTGGAAGAGACCCAGTACTTC. It translates to CASSPREAGVEETQYF.

This clonotype was observed many times. The chain couples TRBV19 to TRBJ1-6; 8 bases match TRBD1. Unmatched junction bases numbered 8, after V lost 6 bases and J lost 10 bases. CDR1 is LNHDA and CDR2 is SQIVND in the germline V gene (reference sequence). The CDR3 runs to 14 residues. CDR3 protein: CASRTGVIESPLHF. CDR3 nucleotides: TGTGCCAGTAGGACAGGGGTTATAGAATCACCCCTCCACTTT.

This clonotype has more than one count but fewer than ten. The V and J genes are TRBV6-2 or TRBV6-3 and TRBJ1-5; the match to TRBD1 covers 7 bases. The CDR3 is 15 amino acids. J lost 9 bases, V lost 6 bases, and 14 bases had no gene match. Germline V gene lookup returns CDR1 MNHEY and CDR2 SVGEGT. The CDR3 sequence is CASRTGRQGRGPQHF. CDR3 nucleotides: TGTGCCAGCAGAACCGGTCGACAGGGACGAGGGCCCCAGCATTTT.

This sequence joins TRBV9 and TRBJ2-5; 7 nucleotides match TRBD1. Germline-derived CDR1 and CDR2 are SGDLS and YYNGEE. The CDR3 is 16 amino acids. The J segment lost 3 bases and the V segment lost 3 bases, leaving 11 bases of the junction unmatched. CDR3 in amino acids: CASSGRQGSDKETQYF. CDR3 sequence (DNA): TGTGCCAGCAGCGGAAGACAGGGAAGCGATAAAGAGACCCAGTACTTC.

This clonotype was counted a few times. The chain links TRBV2 to TRBJ1-1; D ambiguous. Trimming pared 7 bases from V and 4 bases from J, leaving 16 bases between. Germline V lookup: CDR1 SNHLY, CDR2 FYNNEI. This CDR3 is built from 14 residues. CDR3 bases: TGTGCCAGCACCCTCGGGCGGGGTAGCACTGAAGCTTTCTTT. Amino acid sequence: CASTLGRGSTEAFF.

The table lists this clonotype with a few counts. This sequence joins TRBV25-1 and TRBJ2-5; D remains ambiguous. The ends were cut back, 3 bases at V and 0 bases at J, with 14 bases in the middle. The CDR3 covers 16 residues. Germline CDR1 is MGHDK and CDR2 is SYGVNS. This chain's CDR3 is CASSDDPGYYQETQYF. In nucleotides, the CDR3 is TGTGCCAGCAGTGACGATCCAGGTTATTACCAAGAGACCCAGTACTTC.

The chain carries TRBV7-2 and TRBJ1-5, with 10 bases matching TRBD1. The CDR3 sequence is 16 residues long. Looked up from germline, CDR1 is SGHTA and CDR2 is FQGNSA. With V trimmed by 3 bases and J by 6 bases, 8 bases remained unmatched. CDR3 amino acids: CASSFTTGGAGQPQHF. In DNA, the CDR3 is TGTGCCAGCAGCTTTACGACAGGGGGCGCGGGTCAGCCCCAGCATTTT.

In this sample, this clonotype turned up many times. The chain is built from TRBV7-7 and TRBJ2-7; 9 nucleotides agree with TRBD2. CDR3 length: 13 residues. V gave up 5 bases and J gave up 6 bases; unmatched junction bases: 5. Germline-derived CDR1 and CDR2 are SSHAT and FNYEAQ (reference sequence). The CDR3 region has the DNA TGTGCCAGCAGCCCGGGACTAGCTTTCGAGCAGTACTTC. It codes for CASSPGLAFEQYF. The whole variable domain, filled in from reference TRBV7-7 and TRBJ2-7, reads GAGVSQSPRYKVTKRGQDVTLRCDPISSHATLYWYQQALGQGPEFLTYFNYEAQPDKSGLPSDRFSAERPEGSISTLTIQRTEQRDSAMYRCASSPGLAFEQYFGPGTRLTVT.

This clonotype was counted only a few times. The chain uses TRBV7-9 and TRBJ1-6; 8 bases align to TRBD1. The CDR3 spans 17 residues. The germline V gene has CDR1 SEHNR and CDR2 FQNEAQ (reference sequence). V gave up 3 bases and J gave up 0 bases; unmatched junction bases: 4. This CDR3 reads CASSLGDRISYNSPLHF. The CDR3 region has the DNA TGTGCCAGCAGCTTGGGGGACAGGATCTCCTATAATTCACCCCTCCACTTT.

V gene TRBV7-2 combines with J gene TRBJ2-2; 8 nucleotides align to TRBD2. The CDR3 covers 17 residues. With 5 bases clipped from V and 4 bases from J, the junction kept 12 bases outside the gene matches. Germline V lookup: CDR1 SGHTA, CDR2 FQGNSA. The CDR3 DNA is TGTGCCAGCAGCCAAAGAGGGGGTCTAGCGGGCACCGGGGAGCTGTTTTTT. Translated: CASSQRGGLAGTGELFF. Based on the CDR3 plus reference TRBV7-2 and TRBJ2-2, the full variable domain is GAGVSQSPSNKVTEKGKDVELRCDPISGHTALYWYRQSLGQGLEFLIYFQGNSAPDKSGLPSDRFSAERTGGSVSTLTIQRTQQEDSAVYLCASSQRGGLAGTGELFFGEGSRLTVL.

The J gene is TRBJ1-4, the V gene TRBV2; 12 nucleotides match TRBD1. V was clipped by 5 bases and J by 8 bases; unmatched bases: 9. From germline, CDR1 is SNHLY and CDR2 FYNNEI. The CDR3 is made up of 16 amino acids. The CDR3 sequence is CASSPGIGTGGEKLFF. In DNA, the CDR3 is TGTGCCAGCAGTCCAGGAATCGGGACAGGGGGCGAAAAACTGTTTTTT.

The chain combines TRBV7-8 with TRBJ1-1; 7 nucleotides agree with TRBD1. The CDR3 covers 15 residues. J was trimmed by 0 bases and V by 5 bases; bases with no gene match: 6. CDR1 SGHVS and CDR2 FQNEAQ come from the germline V gene. CDR3 in amino acids: CASSGGQTMNTEAFF. CDR3 sequence (DNA): TGTGCCAGCAGCGGGGGACAGACCATGAACACTGAAGCTTTCTTT.

The chain uses TRBV6-2 or TRBV6-3 and TRBJ1-5; 7 bases align to TRBD1. The CDR3 extends over 15 amino acids. The trim removed 5 bases at V and 0 bases at J, leaving 4 bases unmatched. Germline loops: CDR1 MNHEY, CDR2 SVGEGT. Here the CDR3 DNA reads TGTGCCAGCAGTCCCGACAGGGATAGCAATCAGCCCCAGCATTTT. It is translated as CASSPDRDSNQPQHF.

Many counts were recorded for this clonotype. The rearrangement links TRBV7-9 to TRBJ2-7, with unresolved D. V was shortened by 2 bases and J by 4 bases, with 18 bases between the two germline ends. Germline V gene sequence: CDR1 SEHNR, CDR2 FQNEAQ (reference sequence). The CDR3 consists of 16 residues. This CDR3 is CASSLQPVANLYEQYF. The CDR3 region has the DNA TGTGCCAGCAGCTTACAGCCAGTGGCTAATCTATACGAGCAGTACTTC.

This clonotype was recorded at least ten times. The rearrangement uses TRBV24-1 and TRBJ1-5; D is unclear. The CDR3 is 15 residues long. Trimming took 4 bases from V and 2 from J, leaving 11 bases between them. From germline, CDR1 is KGHDR and CDR2 SFDVKD. The CDR3 DNA reads as TGTGCCACCAGTGACGGGCTGTGGGGCAATCAGCCCCAGCATTTT. Translation: CATSDGLWGNQPQHF.